The rows below give T cell receptor beta chains drawn from one sample of a study of T cell responses to AZD1222 COVID-19 vaccine. Data came from immunoSEQ multiplex PCR; TCRdb stores just in-frame clones and leaves some out. In the table there are about 180,000 clones, around 90% of which are singletons. The sample was peripheral blood, taken on day 0 of AZD1222 vaccination. The source of these receptors is an adult in good health. Each CDR3 is given with its conserved first and last residue. The order of the fields is CDR3 protein, CDR3 DNA, V gene, D gene, J gene. A D gene is named only where the DNA matches it firmly.

CAWRIDREVSPLHF | TGTGCCTGGAGAATCGACAGGGAGGTCTCACCCCTCCACTTT | TRBV30 | TRBD1 | TRBJ1-6
CASSWGTSGGYEQYF | TGTGCCAGCAGCTGGGGGACTAGCGGGGGCTACGAGCAGTACTTC | TRBV13 | TRBD2 | TRBJ2-7
CAWGVGYEQYF | TGTGCCTGGGGTGTGGGGTACGAGCAGTACTTC | TRBV30 | NA | TRBJ2-7
CASSLGVQGESPLHF | TGCGCCAGCAGCTTGGGGGTACAGGGGGAATCACCCCTCCACTTT | TRBV5-1 | TRBD1 | TRBJ1-6
CASSLHRGLSSYNEQFF | TGTGCCAGCAGTCTCCACAGGGGACTCAGCTCCTACAATGAGCAGTTCTTC | TRBV6-2/TRBV6-3 | NA | TRBJ2-1
CASSFGDNYGYTF | TGCGCCAGCAGCTTTGGGGACAACTATGGCTACACCTTC | TRBV5-1 | NA | TRBJ1-2
CASSQLAGSYNEQFF | TGTGCCAGTAGTCAGCTAGCGGGGTCCTACAATGAGCAGTTCTTC | TRBV19 | TRBD2 | TRBJ2-1
CASNPRGVYSNQPQHF | TGTGCCAGTAACCCTCGGGGGGTGTATAGCAATCAGCCCCAGCATTTT | TRBV19 | NA | TRBJ1-5
CASSPGGSSHTDTQYF | TGTGCCAGCAGCCCGGGGGGCTCCTCCCACACAGATACGCAGTATTTT | TRBV5-4 | NA | TRBJ2-3
CASSLGFSHTEAFF | TGTGCCAGCAGCTTGGGGTTCAGCCACACTGAAGCTTTCTTT | TRBV27 | NA | TRBJ1-1
CASVIPGQPQHF | TGTGCCAGCGTGATCCCGGGGCAGCCCCAGCATTTT | TRBV2 | NA | TRBJ1-5
CASSVGALSTEAFF | TGTGCCAGCAGTGTGGGGGCTCTGAGCACTGAAGCTTTCTTT | TRBV2 | NA | TRBJ1-1